These 2 T cell receptor beta chains share one sample of origin, sequenced in a study of somatic mutations in cytotoxic T cells in rheumatoid arthritis. TCRdb's copy holds only in-frame clones and misses some; the assay was immunoSEQ multiplex PCR. The sample lists approximately 30,000 clones, 82% occurring once. The material sequenced was CD8+ T cells sorted from blood. These receptors came from an adult with rheumatoid arthritis.

This clone was seen only once. V usage is TRBV5-1 and J usage is TRBJ1-1, with D tentatively TRBD1 (6 bases). V was trimmed by 4 bases and J by 3 bases, leaving 10 bases between them. CDR1 SGHRS and CDR2 YFSETQ come from the germline V gene. This CDR3 is built from 13 residues. CDR3 protein: CASSDHRDTEAFF. DNA for the CDR3: TGCGCCAGCAGCGACCACAGGGACACTGAAGCTTTCTTT.

The V and J genes are TRBV30 and TRBJ2-7, with D uncertain. Trimming cost V 0 bases and J 1 base, with 7 bases left between them. CDR3 length: 13 residues. Germline CDR1 is GTSNPN and CDR2 is SVGIG (reference sequence). CDR3 in amino acids: CAWSVGVSYEQYF. The DNA of the CDR3 is TGTGCCTGGAGTGTAGGTGTTTCCTACGAGCAGTACTTC.